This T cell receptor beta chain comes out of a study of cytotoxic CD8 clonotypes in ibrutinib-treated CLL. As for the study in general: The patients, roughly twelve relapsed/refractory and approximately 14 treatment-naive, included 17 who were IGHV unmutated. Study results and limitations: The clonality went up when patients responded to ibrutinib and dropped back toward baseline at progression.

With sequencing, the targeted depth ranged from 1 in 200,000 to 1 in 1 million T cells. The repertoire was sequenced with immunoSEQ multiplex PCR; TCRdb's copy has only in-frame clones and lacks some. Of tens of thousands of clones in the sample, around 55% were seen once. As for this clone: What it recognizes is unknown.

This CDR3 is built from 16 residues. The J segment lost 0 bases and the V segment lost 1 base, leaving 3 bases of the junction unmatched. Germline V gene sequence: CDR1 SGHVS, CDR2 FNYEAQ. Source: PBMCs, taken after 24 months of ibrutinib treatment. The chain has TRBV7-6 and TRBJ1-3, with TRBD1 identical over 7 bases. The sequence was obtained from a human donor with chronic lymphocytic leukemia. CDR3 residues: CASSLGGQNSGNTIYF. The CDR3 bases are TGTGCCAGCAGCTTAGGGGGACAGAACTCTGGAAACACCATATATTTT.